These T cell receptor beta chains were read from a single sample in a study of blood T cell repertoires in COVID-19. The data were produced by immunoSEQ multiplex PCR, yet TCRdb's version contains in-frame clones alone and is incomplete. The repertoire holds about 220,000 clones, with 65% to 90% as singletons. Sequences were obtained from peripheral blood. These receptor sequences come from a man in his fifties or sixties with active or convalescent COVID-19. Both conserved end residues are part of each CDR3. The order of the fields is CDR3 protein, CDR3 DNA, D gene, V gene, J gene, clone size. The D gene is left open where the match is weak. Some rows have no size entry. The others give once, few or many, or a class for an expanded clone.

CATSDPLPREEDYGYTF	TGTGCCACCAGTGACCCTCTCCCCAGGGAGGAGGACTATGGCTACACCTTC	NA	TRBV24-1	TRBJ1-2	NA
CASSQEGAAGELFF	TGTGCCAGCAGCCAAGAGGGGGCCGCCGGGGAGCTGTTTTTT	NA	TRBV4-2	TRBJ2-2	NA
CATSDETGIYGYTF	TGTGCCACCAGTGACGAAACAGGGATCTATGGCTACACCTTC	NA	TRBV24-1	TRBJ1-2	NA
CASRTIRTSSTSSYNEQFF	TGTGCCAGCAGGACTATTCGGACTAGCAGTACCAGCTCCTACAATGAGCAGTTCTTC	TRBD2	TRBV11-2	TRBJ2-1	NA
CASSDRVGGNEKLFF	TGTGCCAGCTCAGACAGGGTCGGTGGGAATGAAAAACTGTTTTTT	TRBD1	TRBV18	TRBJ1-4	NA
CASRRTDRVSTEAFF	TGTGCCAGCAGGAGGACCGACAGGGTGAGCACTGAAGCTTTCTTT	TRBD1	TRBV2	TRBJ1-1	NA
CASSLRGGGSRYGYTF	TGTGCCAGCAGCTTGCGGGGGGGAGGCAGCAGATATGGCTACACCTTC	NA	TRBV7-2	TRBJ1-2	few
CASSPSGQGDYGYTF	TGTGCCAGCTCACCCTCCGGACAGGGGGACTATGGCTACACCTTC	TRBD1	TRBV18	TRBJ1-2	NA
CASSIGVGGYGYTF	TGTGCCAGTAGTATCGGAGTGGGGGGCTATGGCTACACCTTC	NA	TRBV19	TRBJ1-2	NA
CASSTPAQGSGRATYEQYF	TGTGCCAGCAGTACCCCTGCACAGGGTAGCGGGAGGGCCACCTACGAGCAGTACTTC	TRBD2	TRBV2	TRBJ2-7	NA
CASSLDFGDYEQYF	TGTGCCAGCAGCTTGGACTTCGGGGACTACGAGCAGTACTTC	NA	TRBV5-4	TRBJ2-7	NA
CASNPTGPGGGYTF	TGTGCCAGCAACCCCACAGGTCCCGGGGGTGGCTACACCTTC	NA	TRBV28	TRBJ1-2	NA
CASSPIVGSTYNEQFF	TGTGCCAGCTCACCAATCGTGGGCAGTACCTACAATGAGCAGTTCTTC	NA	TRBV18	TRBJ2-1	NA
CASRKQGQGSTDTQYF	TGTGCCAGCAGGAAACAAGGACAGGGTTCCACAGATACGCAGTATTTT	TRBD1	TRBV6-6	TRBJ2-3	NA
CASSLALAGGQGETQYF	TGTGCCAGCAGCTTGGCGCTAGCGGGGGGGCAAGGAGAGACCCAGTACTTC	TRBD2	TRBV5-5	TRBJ2-5	NA
CSATTYNEQFF	TGCAGTGCTACCACCTACAATGAGCAGTTCTTC	NA	TRBV20-1	TRBJ2-1	NA
CASSHRLAPGELFF	TGTGCCAGCAGCCACCGACTAGCCCCCGGGGAGCTGTTTTTT	TRBD2	TRBV3-1/TRBV3-2	TRBJ2-2	few
CASSDRGAYNEQFF	TGTGCCAGCAGTGACCGGGGGGCCTACAATGAGCAGTTCTTC	TRBD2	TRBV6-1	TRBJ2-1	NA
CASSQDCVRQGHEQFF	TGTGCCAGCAGCCAAGATTGTGTGAGACAGGGGCACGAGCAGTTCTTC	TRBD1	TRBV3-1/TRBV3-2	TRBJ2-1	NA
CASSLGLAGNEQFF	TGTGCCAGCAGCCTGGGACTAGCGGGAAATGAGCAGTTCTTC	TRBD2	TRBV3-1/TRBV3-2	TRBJ2-1	NA
CASSSGTTPLGQETQYF	TGCGCCAGCAGCTCCGGGACTACCCCTTTGGGCCAAGAGACCCAGTACTTC	TRBD2	TRBV5-1	TRBJ2-5	NA
CASSLPLSLETQYF	TGTGCCAGCAGCCTCCCACTGAGCCTAGAGACCCAGTACTTC	NA	TRBV7-9	TRBJ2-5	NA
CATSDSGDRAHTEAFF	TGTGCCACCAGTGATTCGGGGGACAGGGCGCACACTGAAGCTTTCTTT	TRBD1	TRBV24-1	TRBJ1-1	NA
CASTGPRGAFF	TGTGCCAGCACCGGGCCTAGGGGAGCTTTCTTT	NA	TRBV12-3/TRBV12-4	TRBJ1-1	NA
CASAPRGPNEKLFF	TGTGCCAGCGCTCCTAGGGGGCCTAATGAAAAACTGTTTTTT	TRBD1	TRBV27	TRBJ1-4	NA
CASSLGPGTGQETQYF	TGTGCCAGCAGCTTAGGCCCCGGGACAGGGCAAGAGACCCAGTACTTC	TRBD1	TRBV7-2	TRBJ2-5	once
CASTQGDYYGYTF	TGTGCCAGTACCCAGGGGGACTACTATGGCTACACCTTC	TRBD1	TRBV19	TRBJ1-2	NA
CASSRGTGLRSNQPQHF	TGTGCCAGCAGTCGGGGGACAGGGCTCCGAAGCAATCAGCCCCAGCATTTT	TRBD1	TRBV6-6	TRBJ1-5	NA
CASAVRGRGTGELFF	TGCGCCAGCGCCGTCAGGGGGCGCGGCACCGGGGAGCTGTTTTTT	TRBD1	TRBV5-1	TRBJ2-2	once
CASSTGTSFNYGYTF	TGTGCCAGCAGCACCGGGACATCCTTTAACTATGGCTACACCTTC	NA	TRBV13	TRBJ1-2	NA
CSVIRAETQYF	TGCAGCGTTATCAGGGCAGAGACCCAGTACTTC	NA	TRBV29-1	TRBJ2-5	once
CASSQEEGARTEAFF	TGTGCCAGCAGCCAAGAGGAGGGGGCAAGGACTGAAGCTTTCTTT	TRBD1	TRBV3-1/TRBV3-2	TRBJ1-1	NA
CASSRGTGLSGANVLTF	TGTGCCAGCAGTCGCGGGACAGGACTCTCTGGGGCCAACGTCCTGACTTTC	TRBD1	TRBV27	TRBJ2-6	NA
CASSLAHGRGNIQYF	TGTGCCAGCAGCTTAGCGCATGGGAGGGGAAACATTCAGTACTTC	TRBD2	TRBV7-2	TRBJ2-4	NA
CASSQDRGGYTF	TGTGCCAGCAGCCAAGATCGAGGAGGCTACACCTTC	NA	TRBV3-1/TRBV3-2	TRBJ1-2	NA
CASSMGGRGDNQPQHF	TGTGCCAGTAGTATGGGGGGTAGAGGGGACAATCAGCCCCAGCATTTT	NA	TRBV19	TRBJ1-5	NA